This entry features one TCR beta chain sequence. Its antigen is unidentified. CDR1 and CDR2 (germline): MGHDK, SYGVNS. There are 18 residues in the CDR3. Germline trimming cut 0 bases from V and 1 base from J; bases unmatched to any gene: 5. Clones were read by immunoSEQ multiplex PCR, and TCRdb kept only the in-frame ones, dropping some. This sample carries approximately 63,000 clones, more than 80% of them seen once, and the ten largest clones take 5.5% to 6.5%. This sample stems from a study of OX40 agonist ivuxolimab in advanced cancers. Notes on the study in general: Some of the lowest clonal expansion was seen in partial responders at 0.1-3.0 mg/kg.

Any history of autoimmune disease or systemic immunosuppression disqualified patients. The sample was CD4+ or CD8+ T cells sorted from blood, taken in a trial of the OX40 agonist ivuxolimab. The V and J genes are TRBV25-1 and TRBJ2-2; 10 nucleotides agree with TRBD2. This TCR was sampled from an adult with an advanced solid tumor such as melanoma, head and neck, liver or kidney cancer. The CDR3 nucleotides are TGTGCCAGCAGTGAATATCGGCTAGCGGGAGTGAACACCGGGGAGCTGTTTTTT. This gives the protein CASSEYRLAGVNTGELFF.